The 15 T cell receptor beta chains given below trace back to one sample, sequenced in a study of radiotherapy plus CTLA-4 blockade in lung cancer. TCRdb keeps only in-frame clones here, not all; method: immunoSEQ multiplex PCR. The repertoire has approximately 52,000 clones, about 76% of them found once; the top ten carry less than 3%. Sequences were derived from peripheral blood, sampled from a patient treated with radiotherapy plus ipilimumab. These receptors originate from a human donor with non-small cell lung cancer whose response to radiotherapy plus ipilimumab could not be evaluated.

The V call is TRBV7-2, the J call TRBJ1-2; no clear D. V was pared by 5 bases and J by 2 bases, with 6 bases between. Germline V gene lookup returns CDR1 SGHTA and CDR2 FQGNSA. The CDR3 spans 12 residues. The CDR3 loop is CASSIQNYGYTF. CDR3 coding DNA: TGTGCCAGCAGCATACAGAACTATGGCTACACCTTC.

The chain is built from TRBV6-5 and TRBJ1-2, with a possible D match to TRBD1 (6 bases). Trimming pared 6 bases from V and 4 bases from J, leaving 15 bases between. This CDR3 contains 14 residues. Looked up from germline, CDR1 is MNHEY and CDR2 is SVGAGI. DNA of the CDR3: TGTGCCAGCAGAGCACAGGGTGGTCCCTATGGCTACACCTTC. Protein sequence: CASRAQGGPYGYTF.

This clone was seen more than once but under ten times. The CDR3 loop is CASSLANEQYF. The DNA of the CDR3 is TGCGCCAGCAGCTTGGCCAACGAGCAGTACTTC. This chain connects TRBV5-1 to TRBJ2-7; no clear D gene. With 0 bases removed from V and 5 bases from J, the gap between germline ends came to 3 bases. This CDR3 spans 11 amino acids. CDR1 SGHRS and CDR2 YFSETQ come from the germline V gene. Supplemented by reference TRBV5-1 and TRBJ2-7, the full variable domain reads KAGVTQTPRYLIKTRGQQVTLSCSPISGHRSVSWYQQTPGQGLQFLFEYFSETQRNKGNFPGRFSGRQFSNSRSEMNVSTLELGDSALYLCASSLANEQYFGPGTRLTVT.

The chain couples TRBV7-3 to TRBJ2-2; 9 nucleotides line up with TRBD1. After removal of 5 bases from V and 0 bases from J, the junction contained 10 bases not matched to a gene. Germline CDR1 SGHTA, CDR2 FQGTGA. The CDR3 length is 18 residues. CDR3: CASSLAGTGKSNTGELFF. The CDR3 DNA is TGTGCCAGCAGCCTTGCCGGGACAGGGAAATCGAACACCGGGGAGCTGTTTTTT.

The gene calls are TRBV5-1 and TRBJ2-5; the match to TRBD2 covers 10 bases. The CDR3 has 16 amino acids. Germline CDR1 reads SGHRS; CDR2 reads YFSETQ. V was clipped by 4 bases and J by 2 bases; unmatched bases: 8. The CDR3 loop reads CASSPLAGVVQETQYF. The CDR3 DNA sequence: TGCGCCAGCAGCCCGCTAGCGGGAGTAGTTCAAGAGACCCAGTACTTC.

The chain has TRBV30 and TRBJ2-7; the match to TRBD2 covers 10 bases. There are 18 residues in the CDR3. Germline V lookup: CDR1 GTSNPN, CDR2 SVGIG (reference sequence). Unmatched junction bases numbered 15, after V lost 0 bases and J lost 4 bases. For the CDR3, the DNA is TGTGCCTGGAGTGTGAAGTCAGCGGGAGGGTATGCAAGGTACGAGCAGTACTTC. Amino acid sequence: CAWSVKSAGGYARYEQYF.

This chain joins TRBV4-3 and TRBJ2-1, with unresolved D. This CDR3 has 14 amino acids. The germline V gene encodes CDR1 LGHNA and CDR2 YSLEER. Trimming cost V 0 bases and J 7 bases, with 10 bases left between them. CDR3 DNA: TGCGCCAGCAGCCAAGATTATATCTCGAATGAGCAGTTCTTC. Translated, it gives CASSQDYISNEQFF.

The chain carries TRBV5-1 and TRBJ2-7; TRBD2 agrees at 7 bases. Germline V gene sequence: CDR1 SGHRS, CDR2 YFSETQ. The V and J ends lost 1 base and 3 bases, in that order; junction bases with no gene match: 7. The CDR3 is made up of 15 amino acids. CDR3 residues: CASSLLGLPDYEQYF. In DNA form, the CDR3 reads TGCGCCAGCAGCTTGCTGGGACTACCTGACTACGAGCAGTACTTC.

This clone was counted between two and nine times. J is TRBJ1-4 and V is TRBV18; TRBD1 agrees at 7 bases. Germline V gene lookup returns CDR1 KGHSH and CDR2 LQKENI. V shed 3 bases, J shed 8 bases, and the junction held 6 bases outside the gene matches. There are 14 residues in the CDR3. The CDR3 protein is CASSPFQGEEKLFF. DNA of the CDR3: TGTGCCAGCTCACCTTTTCAGGGGGAAGAAAAACTGTTTTTT.

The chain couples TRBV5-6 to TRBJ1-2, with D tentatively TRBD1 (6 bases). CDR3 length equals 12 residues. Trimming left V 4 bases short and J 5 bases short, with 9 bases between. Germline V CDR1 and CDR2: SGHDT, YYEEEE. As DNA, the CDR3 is TGTGCCAGCAGCCCAACAGGGTATGGCTACACCTTC. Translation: CASSPTGYGYTF.

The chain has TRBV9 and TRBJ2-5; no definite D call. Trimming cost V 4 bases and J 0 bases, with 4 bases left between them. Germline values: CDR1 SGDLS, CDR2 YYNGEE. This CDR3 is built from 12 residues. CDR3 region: CASSQYQETQYF. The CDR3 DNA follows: TGTGCCAGCAGCCAGTACCAAGAGACCCAGTACTTC.

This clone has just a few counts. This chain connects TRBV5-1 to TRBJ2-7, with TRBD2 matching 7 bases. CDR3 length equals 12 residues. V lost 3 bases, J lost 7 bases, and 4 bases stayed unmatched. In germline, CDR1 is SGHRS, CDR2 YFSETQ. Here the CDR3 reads CASSSGGTEQYF. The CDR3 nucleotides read TGCGCCAGCAGCTCCGGGGGGACTGAGCAGTACTTC.

CDR3 protein: CASSVAGDRYEQYF. CDR3 nucleotide sequence: TGTGCCAGCAGCGTAGCCGGGGATCGCTACGAGCAGTACTTC. The chain couples TRBV9 to TRBJ2-7; D is possibly TRBD2 (5 bases). Germline values: CDR1 SGDLS, CDR2 YYNGEE. The CDR3 extends over 14 amino acids. V shed 0 bases and J shed 3 bases, with 10 bases lying between them.

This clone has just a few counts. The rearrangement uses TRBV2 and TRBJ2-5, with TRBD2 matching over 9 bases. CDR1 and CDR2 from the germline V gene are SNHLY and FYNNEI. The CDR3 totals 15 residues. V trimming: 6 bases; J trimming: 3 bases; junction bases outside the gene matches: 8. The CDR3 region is CASRGGTSWEETQYF. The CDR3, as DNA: TGTGCCAGCAGGGGCGGGACTAGCTGGGAAGAGACCCAGTACTTC.

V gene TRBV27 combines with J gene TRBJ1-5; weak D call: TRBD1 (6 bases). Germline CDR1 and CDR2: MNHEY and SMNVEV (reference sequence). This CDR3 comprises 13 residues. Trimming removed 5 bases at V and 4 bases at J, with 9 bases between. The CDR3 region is CASSNTGNQPQHF. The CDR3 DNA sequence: TGTGCCAGCAGTAACACAGGGAATCAGCCCCAGCATTTT.